Listed below are T cell receptor beta chains from one sample, sequenced in a study of patients and donors after allogeneic stem cell transplantation. TCRdb ran MiXCR on the RT-PCR reads and lists one entry per CDR3 protein. The table lists about a million distinct CDR3 sequences, 18% of them singletons, with 5% to 7.5% in the top ten. Sequencing was carried out using blood, either unsorted or a sorted T cell fraction (not recorded which). Source of these receptors: a human donor who was either an allogeneic HSCT recipient or a stem cell or donor lymphocyte infusion donor (not recorded which). It is not recorded whose cells these are; they may come from a transplant donor. The CDR3 runs from the conserved cysteine through the conserved F or W. D genes are given only for firm matches. Rows give clone size only sometimes, using once, few, many, or a class for an expanded clone.

few | TRBJ2-3 | TRBD2 | TRBV5-4 | TGTGCCAGCAGCATGGGTCTACTAGCGGGAGCCCCTAGCACAGATACGCAGTATTTT | CASSMGLLAGAPSTDTQYF
few | TRBJ2-5 | TRBD2 | TRBV12-3/TRBV12-4 | TGTGCCAGCAGTATAGGGACTAGGGGGACCCAGTACTTC | CASSIGTRGTQYF
few | TRBJ2-7 | - | TRBV20-1 | TGCAGTGCTAGCTCGGAAAGCTCCTACGAGCAGTACTTC | CSASSESSYEQYF
- | TRBJ2-7 | TRBD2 | TRBV6-2/TRBV6-3 | TGTGCCAGCAGTTACCACTCTGGACTAGCGGGCGGGAACGAGCAGTACTTC | CASSYHSGLAGGNEQYF
few | TRBJ1-1 | - | TRBV5-1 | TGCGCCAGCAGCTTGAACAGGGTGGTCACTGAAGCTTTCTTT | CASSLNRVVTEAFF
- | TRBJ2-1 | - | TRBV5-1 | TGCGCCAGCAGCTTGGAAAGCCTGCAGAGGGTCTTC | CASSLESLQRVF
- | TRBJ1-1 | TRBD1 | TRBV11-3 | TGTGCCAGCAGCTTGGAGGGACAGGGGGCTAACACTGAAGCTTTCTTT | CASSLEGQGANTEAFF
few | TRBJ2-2 | TRBD2 | TRBV6-5 | TGTGCCAGCAGTTCCCGCCTTTTTTCTAGCGGGAGGAACACCGGGGAGCTGTTTTTT | CASSSRLFSSGRNTGELFF
few | TRBJ1-6 | - | TRBV9 | TGTGCCAGCAGCGTAGAACCAGGGGAATCACCCCTCCACTTT | CASSVEPGESPLHF
- | TRBJ2-2 | - | TRBV12-3/TRBV12-4 | TGTGCCAGCAGTTCGTGGGGGAGTTCGACCGGGGAGCTGTTTTTT | CASSSWGSSTGELFF
- | TRBJ2-3 | - | TRBV27 | TGTGCCAGCAGTTTCCTCGAGGGACTCACAGATACGCAGTATTTT | CASSFLEGLTDTQYF
few | TRBJ2-1 | - | TRBV6-5 | TGTGCCAGCAGGAGTAGTCACAATGAGCAGTTCTTC | CASRSSHNEQFF
few | TRBJ2-7 | TRBD2 | TRBV20-1 | TGCAGTGCGCGTACTAGCGGGTTCTACGAGCAGTACTTC | CSARTSGFYEQYF
few | TRBJ2-5 | - | TRBV7-8 | TGTGCCAGCAGCTTAGACCCTCAAGAGACCCAGTACTTC | CASSLDPQETQYF
- | TRBJ2-1 | TRBD1 | TRBV12-3/TRBV12-4 | TGTGCCAGCAGTTCGGACAGGGGCCCGGGGGATGAGCAGTTCTTC | CASSSDRGPGDEQFF
- | TRBJ2-5 | - | TRBV15 | TGTGCCACCAGCAGAGAGGGCAGGGATGGAGAGACCCAGTACTTC | CATSREGRDGETQYF
few | TRBJ1-6 | - | TRBV12-3/TRBV12-4 | TGTGCCAGCAGTTTCATAGGTTCACCCCTCCACTTT | CASSFIGSPLHF
few | TRBJ2-1 | TRBD2 | TRBV9 | TGTGCCAGCAGCCCAGGCGGGAGGGGCCGGGACTCCTACAATGAGCAGTTCTTC | CASSPGGRGRDSYNEQFF
few | TRBJ2-3 | - | TRBV11-1 | TGTGCCAGCAGGGAAGGGGTGAATACGCAGTATTTT | CASREGVNTQYF
- | TRBJ1-4 | - | TRBV10-2 | TGCGCCAGCAGAGACAGAAATAATGAAAAACTGTTTTTT | CASRDRNNEKLFF
few | TRBJ2-1 | - | TRBV12-3/TRBV12-4 | TGTGCCAGCAGTAGCGACTACTACTACAATGAGCAGTTCTTC | CASSSDYYYNEQFF
many | TRBJ2-3 | TRBD2 | TRBV7-9 | TGTGCCAGCAGCCTAACTAGCGGCACCACAGATACGCAGTATTTT | CASSLTSGTTDTQYF
- | TRBJ1-1 | - | TRBV12-3/TRBV12-4 | TGTGCCAGCTTTGGGGGGGCGAACACTGAAGCTTTCTTT | CASFGGANTEAFF
many | TRBJ2-7 | - | TRBV12-3/TRBV12-4 | TGTGCCAGCAGTTTCCCGGGACTTGTCTCCTACGAGCAGTACTTC | CASSFPGLVSYEQYF
many | TRBJ2-1 | TRBD1 | TRBV12-3/TRBV12-4 | TGTGCCAGCAGTTCGACAGGGTTCTACAATGAGCAGTTCTTC | CASSSTGFYNEQFF
- | TRBJ2-7 | TRBD2 | TRBV7-9 | TGTGCCAGCAGCGCACTAGCGGGAGAGCGGTCCTACGAGCAGTACTTC | CASSALAGERSYEQYF
many | TRBJ2-2 | - | TRBV7-9 | TGTGCCAGCAGTCGTGGAATTGGGGAGCTGTTTTTT | CASSRGIGELFF
- | TRBJ2-7 | - | TRBV6-1 | TGTGCCAGCAGTGCCCGGGGGCGGGAGAGAGACGAGCAGTACTTC | CASSARGRERDEQYF
few | TRBJ2-3 | - | TRBV21-1 | TGTGCCAGCAGCAAGTCCGGGACAAAAGGCGTGGATACGCAGTATTTT | CASSKSGTKGVDTQYF
few | TRBJ2-7 | TRBD1 | TRBV20-1 | TGCAGTGCTAGGCTGGGACAGGGTCAGTACGAGCAGTACTTC | CSARLGQGQYEQYF
- | TRBJ1-5 | - | TRBV7-2 | TGTGCCAGCAGCCCCCGCTTGGGGAATCAGCCCCAGCATTTT | CASSPRLGNQPQHF
few | TRBJ2-5 | - | TRBV7-3 | TGTGCCAGCAGCTTAAGGCGGGGTCTGGGGGAGACCCAGTACTTC | CASSLRRGLGETQYF
many | TRBJ1-3 | - | TRBV5-1 | TGTGCCAGCAGCTTAGCAAGCTCTGGAAACACCATATATTTT | CASSLASSGNTIYF
many | TRBJ2-1 | - | TRBV4-3 | TGCGCCAGCAGCCAAGATCTGAGCGGCGGGGAGCAGTTCTTC | CASSQDLSGGEQFF
- | TRBJ1-1 | - | TRBV20-1 | TGCAGTGCTAGGATGGAGGGGACGAACACTGAAGCTTTCTTT | CSARMEGTNTEAFF
few | TRBJ2-1 | TRBD2 | TRBV24-1 | TGTGCCACCAGTATAAGCGGGAGCAATGGCGGGCAGTTCTTC | CATSISGSNGGQFF
few | TRBJ1-1 | - | TRBV25-1 | TGTGCCAGCCGGGTTGTAGGGGGGGCGAGCACTGAAGCTTTCTTT | CASRVVGGASTEAFF
- | TRBJ2-2 | - | TRBV2 | TGTGCCAGCAGGGTGACAGGGAACACCGGGGAGCTGTTTTTT | CASRVTGNTGELFF
- | TRBJ2-5 | - | TRBV21-1 | TGTGCCAGCCCCCGAGACAGGGGAAGTTTTGGAGAGACCCAGTACTTC | CASPRDRGSFGETQYF
few | TRBJ1-1 | - | TRBV27 | TGTGCCAGCAGTTTATGGGGGGACTCTTGGAACACTGAAGCTTTCTTT | CASSLWGDSWNTEAFF
- | TRBJ2-3 | - | TRBV12-3/TRBV12-4 | TGTGCCAGCAGTTTGGCGACTGGTTTCACAGATACGCAGTATTTT | CASSLATGFTDTQYF
- | TRBJ1-1 | TRBD1 | TRBV27 | TGTGCCAGCAGCCCGAAGACAGGGTGGGAAGCTTTCTTT | CASSPKTGWEAFF
- | TRBJ1-6 | - | TRBV2 | TGTGCCGGCACGGGACGGGAGAATTCACCCCTCCACTTT | CAGTGRENSPLHF
- | TRBJ2-7 | - | TRBV7-2 | TGTGCCAGCAGCACCCGGGACCCCTCCTACGAGCAGTACTTC | CASSTRDPSYEQYF
few | TRBJ2-7 | - | TRBV15 | TGTGCCACCAGCAAGTTAAAGTCCCGGGACATGTCCTACGAGCAGTACTTC | CATSKLKSRDMSYEQYF
few | TRBJ2-3 | TRBD2 | TRBV29-1 | TGCAGCGGACTTGGAGGCGGGGGTGGCACAGATACGCAGTATTTT | CSGLGGGGGTDTQYF
few | TRBJ2-1 | TRBD2 | TRBV29-1 | TGCAGCGTTGAAAAGGGACTAGCGGGTAACTCCTACAATGAGCAGTTCTTC | CSVEKGLAGNSYNEQFF
once | TRBJ2-7 | - | TRBV7-9 | TGTGCCTCGGCGAAGGGGGGGTACGAGCAGTACTTC | CASAKGGYEQYF
few | TRBJ2-2 | TRBD1 | TRBV6-5 | TGTGCCAGCAGTTACTCGGCGGGGACAGGACCAACCGGGGAGCTGTTTTTT | CASSYSAGTGPTGELFF
- | TRBJ2-2 | TRBD2 | TRBV3-1 | TGTGCCAGCAGCCACCCTCTTAGCGGGGGAGGGACCGGGGAGCTGTTTTTT | CASSHPLSGGGTGELFF